One sample yielded the 19 T cell receptor beta chains listed below, sequenced in a study of blood T cell repertoires in COVID-19. Sequencing was performed with immunoSEQ multiplex PCR; in TCRdb, only in-frame clones are kept and a portion is missing. Found here are roughly 50,000 clones, roughly 80% of them singletons; the top ten hold under 2%. Sequenced material: peripheral blood. These TCRs come from a woman in her sixties with acute or convalescent COVID-19.

J is TRBJ2-6 and V is TRBV12-3 or TRBV12-4; D remains unclear. CDR3 length: 13 amino acids. The V end was cut by 6 bases, the J end by 0 bases, with 3 bases between. Here the CDR3 DNA reads TGTGCCAGCAGCAACTCTGGGGCCAACGTCCTGACTTTC. Translating it yields CASSNSGANVLTF.

The chain is built from TRBV11-2 and TRBJ1-2; 7 bases map to TRBD1. V lost 3 bases, J lost 13 bases, and 11 bases stayed unmatched. The germline V gene encodes CDR1 SGHAT and CDR2 FQNNGV. The CDR3 consists of 13 residues. CDR3 residues: CASSLTYDRAITF. Here the CDR3 DNA reads TGTGCCAGCAGCTTGACCTACGACAGGGCAATCACCTTC.

This clone was seen only once. V gene TRBV11-2 combines with J gene TRBJ1-4; perhaps TRBD1 as D (5 bases). The V gene lost 1 base and the J gene lost 8 bases, with 8 bases spanning the gap. The CDR3 extends over 13 amino acids. CDR1 SGHAT and CDR2 FQNNGV come from the germline V gene. CDR3 nucleotide sequence: TGTGCCAGCAGCTTAGGGACAACGGAAAAACTGTTTTTT. Protein sequence: CASSLGTTEKLFF.

The chain has TRBV3-1 (or the pseudogene TRBV3-2) and TRBJ1-5; D remains unclear. Germline CDR1 and CDR2: LGHDT and YNNKEL (reference sequence). Trimming removed 2 bases at V and 0 bases at J, with 5 bases between. The CDR3 sequence is 14 residues long. The CDR3 loop is CASSQSDSNQPQHF. CDR3 sequence (DNA): TGTGCCAGCAGCCAATCAGATAGCAATCAGCCCCAGCATTTT.

This clone occurred a few times. The chain carries TRBV5-1 and TRBJ2-7; D possibly corresponds to TRBD2 (6 bases). There are 12 residues in the CDR3. CDR1 SGHRS and CDR2 YFSETQ come from the germline V gene. V gave up 5 bases and J gave up 3 bases, with 9 bases separating them. In DNA, the CDR3 is TGCGCCAGCAGGAAGGAGGGCTACGAGCAGTACTTC. Translated: CASRKEGYEQYF.

This clone occurred a few times. The chain combines TRBV28 with TRBJ2-7; 8 nucleotides align to TRBD1. The ends lost 4 bases at V and 4 bases at J; junction bases unmatched: 18. The CDR3 runs to 18 residues. Germline V gene lookup returns CDR1 MDHEN and CDR2 SYDVKM. CDR3 in DNA: TGTGCCAGCAGTTATGGACAGGGTGGGTCAAAAAACCCTTACGAGCAGTACTTC. Protein sequence: CASSYGQGGSKNPYEQYF.

J is TRBJ1-6 and V is TRBV25-1; D is uncertain. V was shortened by 3 bases and J by 7 bases, with 7 bases between the two germline ends. The CDR3 has 13 residues. Germline V lookup: CDR1 MGHDK, CDR2 SYGVNS. The CDR3 coding sequence is TGTGCCAGCAGTGAGGGAGGAAATTCACCCCTCCACTTT. The encoded protein is CASSEGGNSPLHF.

The CDR3 region is CASSIEAMTGAPNYGYTF. For the CDR3, the DNA is TGTGCCAGTAGTATAGAAGCAATGACAGGGGCCCCTAACTATGGCTACACCTTC. J is TRBJ1-2 and V is TRBV19, with 8 bases matching TRBD1. CDR1 is LNHDA and CDR2 is SQIVND in the germline V gene (reference sequence). The CDR3 sequence is 18 residues long. The junction had 9 bases not matched to a gene; V was cut back by 0 bases and J by 0 bases.

V and J are TRBV5-4 and TRBJ1-2, with D tentatively TRBD1 (5 bases). Trimming took off 0 bases at V and 7 bases at J, with 10 bases between the two ends. This CDR3 has 13 residues. Germline CDR1 and CDR2: SGHNT and YYREEE (reference sequence). The CDR3 region is CASSLEGVTGYTF. In nucleotides, the CDR3 is TGTGCCAGCAGCTTGGAAGGGGTGACTGGCTACACCTTC. Variable domain in full (rest from reference TRBV5-4 and TRBJ1-2): ETGVTQSPTHLIKTRGQQVTLRCSSQSGHNTVSWYQQALGQGPQFIFQYYREEENGRGNFPPRFSGLQFPNYSSELNVNALELDDSALYLCASSLEGVTGYTFGSGTRLTVV.

V and J are TRBV3-1 (or the pseudogene TRBV3-2) and TRBJ1-1; tentative D call: TRBD1 (5 bases). The CDR3 is made up of 14 amino acids. V lost 4 bases to trimming and J lost 4 bases, with 13 bases between them. Germline lookup yields CDR1 LGHDT and CDR2 YNNKEL (reference sequence). The CDR3 is CASSLKVGGTEAFF. CDR3 nucleotide sequence: TGTGCCAGCAGCCTAAAGGTGGGGGGCACTGAAGCTTTCTTT.

This sequence joins TRBV7-3 and TRBJ2-1; 13 bases are shared with TRBD2. V dropped 5 bases and J dropped 4; count of bases not matched to a gene: 8. This CDR3 is built from 17 residues. CDR1 and CDR2 from the germline V gene are SGHTA and FQGTGA. CDR3 sequence (DNA): TGTGCCAGCAGCCCAACCGCACTAGCGGGAGGGTACAATGAGCAGTTCTTC. It specifies CASSPTALAGGYNEQFF. The full variable domain, in which reference TRBV7-3 and TRBJ2-1 provide the parts outside the CDR3, is GAGVSQTPSNKVTEKGKYVELRCDPISGHTALYWYRQSLGQGPEFLIYFQGTGAADDSGLPNDRFFAVRPEGSVSTLKIQRTERGDSAVYLCASSPTALAGGYNEQFFGPGTRLTVL.

This chain joins TRBV25-1 and TRBJ1-1; D not certain. Trimming removed 0 bases at V and 1 base at J, with 6 bases between. The CDR3 spans 14 residues. CDR1 and CDR2 (germline): MGHDK, SYGVNS. The CDR3 reads CASSEYSQNTEAFF. For the CDR3, the DNA is TGTGCCAGCAGTGAATACAGTCAGAACACTGAAGCTTTCTTT.

DNA for the CDR3: TGTGCCAGCAGCTTAAGACCTAGCGGGGTATACAATGAGCAGTTCTTC. Its translation is CASSLRPSGVYNEQFF. This sequence joins TRBV11-3 and TRBJ2-1, with 9 bases fitting TRBD2. Germline V gives CDR1 SGHNT, CDR2 YENEEA. After removal of 2 bases from V and 4 bases from J, the junction contained 6 bases not matched to a gene. The CDR3 sequence is 16 residues long.

V is TRBV6-6 and J is TRBJ2-1; 16 positions match TRBD2. Per germline, CDR1 MNHNY and CDR2 SVGAGI (reference sequence). This CDR3 comprises 15 residues. The junction had 6 bases not matched to a gene; V was cut back by 6 bases and J by 10 bases. The CDR3 DNA sequence: TGTGCCAGCAGAGAGGGACTAGCGGGAGGGAAAGAGCAGTTCTTC. It is translated as CASREGLAGGKEQFF.

This clone was picked up one time. V gene TRBV6-5 combines with J gene TRBJ1-2; 9 positions match TRBD1. Germline V gene data show CDR1 as MNHEY and CDR2 as SVGAGI. There are 14 residues in the CDR3. V dropped 6 bases and J dropped 5; count of bases not matched to a gene: 7. DNA of the CDR3: TGTGCCAGCAGACGACAGGGGGTTGCATATGGCTACACCTTC. This gives the protein CASRRQGVAYGYTF.

The chain uses TRBV6-4 and TRBJ1-6; D is undetermined. V gave up 6 bases and J gave up 7 bases, with 13 bases separating them. The CDR3 has 14 amino acids. Germline V gene lookup returns CDR1 MRHNA and CDR2 SNTAGT. CDR3 region: CASSASPGNSPLHF. CDR3 nucleotide sequence: TGTGCCAGCAGCGCATCTCCGGGGAATTCACCCCTCCACTTT.

The chain recombines TRBV11-2 with TRBJ2-3; 7 bases line up with TRBD2. V dropped 3 bases and J dropped 5; count of bases not matched to a gene: 14. The CDR3 totals 17 residues. Germline V gives CDR1 SGHAT, CDR2 FQNNGV. The CDR3 DNA reads TGTGCCAGCAGCTTTTTCGCTAGCGGTATGGGGGGAGATACGCAGTATTTT. It encodes CASSFFASGMGGDTQYF.

The CDR3 DNA is TGCGCCAGCAGCCAAGATGTGACGCGGGGCTACACCTTC. The encoded protein is CASSQDVTRGYTF. V and J are TRBV4-1 and TRBJ1-2; D not certain. Trimming cost V 0 bases and J 8 bases, with 10 bases left between them. The CDR3 contains 13 residues. Germline-derived CDR1 and CDR2 are MGHRA and YSYEKL.

The chain combines TRBV24-1 with TRBJ2-5; TRBD1 matches at 7 bases. Germline trimming cut 4 bases from V and 5 bases from J; bases unmatched to any gene: 9. Germline V lookup: CDR1 KGHDR, CDR2 SFDVKD. This CDR3 comprises 15 residues. CDR3 protein: CATSEETGIGETQYF. As DNA, the CDR3 is TGTGCCACCAGTGAGGAGACAGGGATAGGGGAGACCCAGTACTTC.